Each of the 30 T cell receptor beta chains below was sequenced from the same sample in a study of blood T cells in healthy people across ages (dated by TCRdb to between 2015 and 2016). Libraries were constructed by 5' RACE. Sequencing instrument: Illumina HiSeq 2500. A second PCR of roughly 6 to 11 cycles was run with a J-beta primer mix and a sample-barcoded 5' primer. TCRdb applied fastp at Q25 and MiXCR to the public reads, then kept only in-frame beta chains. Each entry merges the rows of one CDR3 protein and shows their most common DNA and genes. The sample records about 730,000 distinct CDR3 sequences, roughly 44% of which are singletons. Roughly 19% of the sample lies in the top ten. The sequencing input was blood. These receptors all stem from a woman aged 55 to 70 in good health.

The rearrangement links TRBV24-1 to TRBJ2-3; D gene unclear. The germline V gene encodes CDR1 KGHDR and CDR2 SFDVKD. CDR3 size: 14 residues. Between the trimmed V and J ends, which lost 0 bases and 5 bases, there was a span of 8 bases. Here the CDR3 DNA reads TGTGCCACCAGTGATTTGTTCCTGGGAGATACGCAGTATTTT. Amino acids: CATSDLFLGDTQYF.

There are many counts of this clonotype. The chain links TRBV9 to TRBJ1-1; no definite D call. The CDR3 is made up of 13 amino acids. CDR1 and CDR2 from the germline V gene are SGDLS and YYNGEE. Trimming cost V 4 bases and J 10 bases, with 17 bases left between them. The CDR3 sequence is CASSSGPAEVAFF. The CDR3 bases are TGTGCCAGCAGCTCCGGGCCCGCGGAGGTAGCTTTCTTT.

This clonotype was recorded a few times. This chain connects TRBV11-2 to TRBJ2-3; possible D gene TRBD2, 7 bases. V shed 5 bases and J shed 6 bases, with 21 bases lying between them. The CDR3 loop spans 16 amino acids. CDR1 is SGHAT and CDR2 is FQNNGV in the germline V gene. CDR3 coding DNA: TGTGCCAGCAGCCTTGCCCCCGGGGGGCTTATCGATACGCAGTATTTT. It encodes CASSLAPGGLIDTQYF.

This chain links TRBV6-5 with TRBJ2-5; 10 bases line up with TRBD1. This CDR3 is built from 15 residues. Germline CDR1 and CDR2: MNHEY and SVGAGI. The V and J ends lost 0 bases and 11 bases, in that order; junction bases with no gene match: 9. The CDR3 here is CASSYSMGQGQRQYF. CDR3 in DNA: TGTGCCAGCAGTTACTCGATGGGACAGGGGCAAAGGCAGTACTTC.

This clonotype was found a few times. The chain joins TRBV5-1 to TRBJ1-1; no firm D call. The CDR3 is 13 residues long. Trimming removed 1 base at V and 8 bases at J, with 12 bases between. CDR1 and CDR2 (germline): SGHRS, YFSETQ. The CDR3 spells CASSLFSGAEAFF. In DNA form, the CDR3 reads TGCGCCAGCAGCTTGTTCAGTGGAGCCGAAGCTTTCTTT.

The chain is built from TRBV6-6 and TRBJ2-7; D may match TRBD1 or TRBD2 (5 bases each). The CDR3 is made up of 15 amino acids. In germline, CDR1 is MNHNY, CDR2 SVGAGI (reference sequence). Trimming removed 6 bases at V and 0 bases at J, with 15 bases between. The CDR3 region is CASSPPGPRSYEQYF. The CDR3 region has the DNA TGTGCCAGCAGCCCGCCGGGACCCCGCTCCTACGAGCAGTACTTC.

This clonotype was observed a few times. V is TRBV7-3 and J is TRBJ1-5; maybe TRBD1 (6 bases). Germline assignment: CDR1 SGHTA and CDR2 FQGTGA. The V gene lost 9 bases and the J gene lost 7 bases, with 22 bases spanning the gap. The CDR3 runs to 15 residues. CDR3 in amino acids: CARWEDSTPIQPQHF. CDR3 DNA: TGTGCCAGGTGGGAGGACAGTACCCCTATCCAGCCCCAGCATTTT.

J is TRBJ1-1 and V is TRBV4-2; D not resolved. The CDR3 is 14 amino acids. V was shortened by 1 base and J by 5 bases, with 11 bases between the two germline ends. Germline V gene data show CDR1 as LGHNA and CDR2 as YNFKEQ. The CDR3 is CASSQARRATEAFF. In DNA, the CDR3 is TGTGCCAGCAGCCAAGCGAGGCGAGCGACTGAAGCTTTCTTT.

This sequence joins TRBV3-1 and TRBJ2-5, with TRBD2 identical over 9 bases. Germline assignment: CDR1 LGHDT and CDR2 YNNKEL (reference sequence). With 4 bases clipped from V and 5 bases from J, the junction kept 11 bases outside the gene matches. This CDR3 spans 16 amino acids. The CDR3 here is CASSPSLVAGVETQYF. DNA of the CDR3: TGTGCCAGCAGCCCCAGCTTGGTAGCGGGGGTCGAGACCCAGTACTTC.

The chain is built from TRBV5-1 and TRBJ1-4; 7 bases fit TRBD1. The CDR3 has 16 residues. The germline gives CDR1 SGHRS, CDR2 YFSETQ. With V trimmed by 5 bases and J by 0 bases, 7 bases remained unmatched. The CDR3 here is CASSRQGQTTNEKLFF. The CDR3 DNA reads TGCGCCAGCAGTCGACAGGGACAGACAACTAATGAAAAACTGTTTTTT.

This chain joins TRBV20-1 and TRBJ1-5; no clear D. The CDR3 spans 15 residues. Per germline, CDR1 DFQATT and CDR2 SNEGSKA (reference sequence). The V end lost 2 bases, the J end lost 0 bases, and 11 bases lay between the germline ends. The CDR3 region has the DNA TGCAGTGCTAGACCCGGCAGCAATAGCAATCAGCCCCAGCATTTT. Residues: CSARPGSNSNQPQHF.

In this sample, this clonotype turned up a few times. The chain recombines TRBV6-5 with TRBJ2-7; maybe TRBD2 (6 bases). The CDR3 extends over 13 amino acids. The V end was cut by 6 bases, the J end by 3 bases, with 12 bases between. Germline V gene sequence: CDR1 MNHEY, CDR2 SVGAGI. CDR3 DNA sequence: TGTGCCAGCAGATCGGGACTTAGCTACGAGCAGTACTTC. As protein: CASRSGLSYEQYF.

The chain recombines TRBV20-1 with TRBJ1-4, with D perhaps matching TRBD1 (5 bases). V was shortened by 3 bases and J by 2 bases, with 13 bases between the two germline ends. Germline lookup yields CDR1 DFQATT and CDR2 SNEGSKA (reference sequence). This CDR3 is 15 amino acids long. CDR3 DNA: TGCAGTGCTAGTGTTCCGGGACGTACTAATGAAAAACTGTTTTTT. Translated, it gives CSASVPGRTNEKLFF.

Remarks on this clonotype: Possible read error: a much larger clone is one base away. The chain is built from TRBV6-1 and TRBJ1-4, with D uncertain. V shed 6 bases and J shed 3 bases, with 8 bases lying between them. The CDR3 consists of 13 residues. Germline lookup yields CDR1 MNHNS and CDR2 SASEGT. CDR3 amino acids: CASSWMANEKLFF. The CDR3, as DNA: TGTGCCAGCAGCTGGATGGCTAATGAAAAACTGTTTTTT.

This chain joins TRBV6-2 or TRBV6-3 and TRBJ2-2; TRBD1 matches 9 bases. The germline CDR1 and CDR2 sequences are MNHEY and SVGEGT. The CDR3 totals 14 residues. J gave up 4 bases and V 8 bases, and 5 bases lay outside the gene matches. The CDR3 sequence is CASRDRATTGELFF. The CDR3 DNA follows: TGTGCCAGCCGGGACAGGGCCACCACCGGGGAGCTGTTTTTT.

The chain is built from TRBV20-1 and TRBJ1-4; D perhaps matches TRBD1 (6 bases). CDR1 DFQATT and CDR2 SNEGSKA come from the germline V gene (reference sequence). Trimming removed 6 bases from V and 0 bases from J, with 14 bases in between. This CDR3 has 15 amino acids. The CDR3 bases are TGCAGTGCCCTACCCGGACAGTCAACTAATGAAAAACTGTTTTTT. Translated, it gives CSALPGQSTNEKLFF.

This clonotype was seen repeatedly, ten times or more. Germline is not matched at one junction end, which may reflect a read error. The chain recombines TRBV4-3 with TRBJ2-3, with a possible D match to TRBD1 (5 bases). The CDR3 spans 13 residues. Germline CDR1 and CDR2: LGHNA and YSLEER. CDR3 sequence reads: CASSQGSTDTQYF. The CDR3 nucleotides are TGTGCCAGCAGCCAGGGTAGCACAGATACGCAGTATTTT.

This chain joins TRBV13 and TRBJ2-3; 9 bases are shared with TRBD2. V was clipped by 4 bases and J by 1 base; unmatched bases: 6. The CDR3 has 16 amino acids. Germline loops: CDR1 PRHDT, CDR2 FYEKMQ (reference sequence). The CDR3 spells CASSSKAGGRTDTQYF. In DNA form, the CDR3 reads TGTGCCAGCAGCTCAAAAGCGGGGGGACGCACAGATACGCAGTATTTT.

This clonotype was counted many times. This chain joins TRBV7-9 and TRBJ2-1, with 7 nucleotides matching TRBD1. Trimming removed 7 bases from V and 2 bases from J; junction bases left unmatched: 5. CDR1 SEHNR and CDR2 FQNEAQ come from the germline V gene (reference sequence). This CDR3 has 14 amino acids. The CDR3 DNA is TGTGCCAGCAACTCCGGGACAGCCTACAATGAGCAGTTCTTC. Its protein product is CASNSGTAYNEQFF.

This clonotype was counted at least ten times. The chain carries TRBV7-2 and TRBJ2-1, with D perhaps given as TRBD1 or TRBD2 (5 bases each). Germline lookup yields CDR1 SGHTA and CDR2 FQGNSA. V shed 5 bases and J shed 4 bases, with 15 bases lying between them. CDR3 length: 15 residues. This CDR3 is CASSPYDWGYNEQFF. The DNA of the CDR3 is TGTGCCAGCAGCCCCTATGACTGGGGGTACAATGAGCAGTTCTTC. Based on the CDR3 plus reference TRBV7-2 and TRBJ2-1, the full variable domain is GAGVSQSPSNKVTEKGKDVELRCDPISGHTALYWYRQSLGQGLEFLIYFQGNSAPDKSGLPSDRFSAERTGGSVSTLTIQRTQQEDSAVYLCASSPYDWGYNEQFFGPGTRLTVL.

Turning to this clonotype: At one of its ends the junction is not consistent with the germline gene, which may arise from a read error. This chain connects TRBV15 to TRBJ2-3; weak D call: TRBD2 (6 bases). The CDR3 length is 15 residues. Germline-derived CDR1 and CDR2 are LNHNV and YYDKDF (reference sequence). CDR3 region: CATGRHASGTDTQYF. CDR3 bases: TGTGCCACCGGCAGACATGCTAGCGGCACAGATACGCAGTATTTT.

Here the CDR3 reads CASSQAGREQYF. Written as DNA, the CDR3 is TGCGCCAGCAGCCAAGCGGGGCGGGAGCAGTACTTC. The rearrangement joins TRBV4-3 to TRBJ2-5; 7 bases line up with TRBD2. The germline V gene has CDR1 LGHNA and CDR2 YSLEER. The trim removed 1 base at V and 11 bases at J, leaving 4 bases unmatched. The CDR3 length is 12 residues.

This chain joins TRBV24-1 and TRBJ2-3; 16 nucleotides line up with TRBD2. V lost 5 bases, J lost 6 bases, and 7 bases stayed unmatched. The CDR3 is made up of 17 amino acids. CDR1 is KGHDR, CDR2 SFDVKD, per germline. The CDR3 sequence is CATSAPGLAGGRDTQYF. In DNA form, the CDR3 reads TGTGCCACCAGTGCTCCGGGACTAGCGGGGGGGCGCGATACGCAGTATTTT.

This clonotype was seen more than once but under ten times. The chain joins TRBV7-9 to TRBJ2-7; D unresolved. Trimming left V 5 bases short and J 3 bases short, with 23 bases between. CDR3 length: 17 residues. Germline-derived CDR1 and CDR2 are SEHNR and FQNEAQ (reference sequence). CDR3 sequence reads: CASSPRWIAEQGYEQYF. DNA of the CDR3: TGTGCCAGCAGCCCCCGGTGGATCGCGGAACAAGGCTACGAGCAGTACTTC.

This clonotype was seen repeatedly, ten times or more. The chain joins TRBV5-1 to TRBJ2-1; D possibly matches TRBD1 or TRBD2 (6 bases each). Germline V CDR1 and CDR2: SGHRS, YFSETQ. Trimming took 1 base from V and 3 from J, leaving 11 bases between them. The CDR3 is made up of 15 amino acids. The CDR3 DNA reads TGCGCCAGCAGCTTGCTAGAGGGGGGCTACAATGAGCAGTTCTTC. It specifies CASSLLEGGYNEQFF.

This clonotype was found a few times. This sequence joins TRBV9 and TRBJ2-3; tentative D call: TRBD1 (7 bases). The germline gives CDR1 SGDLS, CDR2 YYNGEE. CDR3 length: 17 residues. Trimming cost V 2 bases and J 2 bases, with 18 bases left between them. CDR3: CASSVSGGPHSTDTQYF. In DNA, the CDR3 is TGTGCCAGCAGCGTTTCAGGGGGGCCGCACTCCACAGATACGCAGTATTTT.

The CDR3 sequence: CASSLARGAGYTF. CDR3 coding DNA: TGTGCCAGCAGCTTAGCCAGGGGCGCTGGCTACACCTTC. The chain combines TRBV7-9 with TRBJ1-2, with D tentatively TRBD1 (6 bases). The V end lost 0 bases, the J end lost 7 bases, and 9 bases lay between the germline ends. This CDR3 spans 13 amino acids. CDR1 is SEHNR, CDR2 FQNEAQ, per germline (reference sequence).

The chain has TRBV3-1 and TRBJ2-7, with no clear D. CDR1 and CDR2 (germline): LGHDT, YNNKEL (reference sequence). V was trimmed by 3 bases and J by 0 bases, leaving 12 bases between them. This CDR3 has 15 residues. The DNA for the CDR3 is TGTGCCAGCAGCCAGGACGCAGTCCTCTCCTACGAGCAGTACTTC. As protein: CASSQDAVLSYEQYF.

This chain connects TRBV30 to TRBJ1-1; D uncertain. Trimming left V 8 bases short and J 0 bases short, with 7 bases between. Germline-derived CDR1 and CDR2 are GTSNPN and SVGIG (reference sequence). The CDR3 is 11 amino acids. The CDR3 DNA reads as TGTGCCGGGATGATGAACACTGAAGCTTTCTTT. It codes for CAGMMNTEAFF.

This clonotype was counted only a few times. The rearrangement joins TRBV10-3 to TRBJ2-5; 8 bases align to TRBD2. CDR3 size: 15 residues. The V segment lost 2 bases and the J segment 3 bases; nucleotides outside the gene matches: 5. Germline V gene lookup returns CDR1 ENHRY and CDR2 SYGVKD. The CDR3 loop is CAISEARGLEETQYF. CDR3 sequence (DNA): TGTGCCATCAGTGAGGCTAGGGGACTAGAAGAGACCCAGTACTTC.